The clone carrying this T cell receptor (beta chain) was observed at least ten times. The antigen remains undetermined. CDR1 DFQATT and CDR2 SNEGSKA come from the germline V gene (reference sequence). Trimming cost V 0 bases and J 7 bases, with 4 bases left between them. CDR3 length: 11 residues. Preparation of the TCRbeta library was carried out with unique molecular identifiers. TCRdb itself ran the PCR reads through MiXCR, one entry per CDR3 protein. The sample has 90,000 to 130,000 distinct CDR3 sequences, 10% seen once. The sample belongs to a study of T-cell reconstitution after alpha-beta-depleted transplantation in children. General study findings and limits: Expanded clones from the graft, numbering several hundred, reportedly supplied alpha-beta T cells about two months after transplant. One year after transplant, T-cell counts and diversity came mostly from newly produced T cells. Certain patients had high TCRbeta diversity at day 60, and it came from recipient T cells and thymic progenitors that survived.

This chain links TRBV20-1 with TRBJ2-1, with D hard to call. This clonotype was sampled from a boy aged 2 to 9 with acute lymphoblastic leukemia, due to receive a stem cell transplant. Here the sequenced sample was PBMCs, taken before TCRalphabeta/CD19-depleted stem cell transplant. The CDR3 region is CSARDLNEQFF. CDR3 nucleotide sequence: TGCAGTGCTAGAGATCTTAATGAGCAGTTCTTC.